This TCR beta chain was sequenced in a study of blood T cell repertoires in COVID-19. The overall study: PBMCs, B-cell-depleted T cells, or T cells were the source of the cDNA or gDNA that made up the material.

In the source study's methods: Reference gene primers were amplified, and this amplification served to estimate nucleated cell counts. Repertoires were generated with immunoSEQ multiplex PCR, while TCRdb's copy carries only in-frame clones and drops some. The V and J calls and clone size were taken over from that table, and D and trimming were inferred from the DNA. The table lists about 200,000 clones, approximately 86% of them singletons. Participant-given clinical history determined each cohort assignment. CDR3 length: 14 amino acids. Germline lookup yields CDR1 LGHNA and CDR2 YNFKEQ. J was trimmed by 5 bases and V by 2 bases; bases with no gene match: 1.

The chain couples TRBV4-2 to TRBJ2-3; 10 nucleotides line up with TRBD2. The sequencing input was PBMCs or T cells enriched from blood (not recorded which). The source is a woman between 40 and 55 years old with acute COVID-19. This chain's CDR3 is CASSQRTSGDTQYF. CDR3 DNA: TGTGCCAGCAGCCAAAGGACTAGCGGAGATACGCAGTATTTT.